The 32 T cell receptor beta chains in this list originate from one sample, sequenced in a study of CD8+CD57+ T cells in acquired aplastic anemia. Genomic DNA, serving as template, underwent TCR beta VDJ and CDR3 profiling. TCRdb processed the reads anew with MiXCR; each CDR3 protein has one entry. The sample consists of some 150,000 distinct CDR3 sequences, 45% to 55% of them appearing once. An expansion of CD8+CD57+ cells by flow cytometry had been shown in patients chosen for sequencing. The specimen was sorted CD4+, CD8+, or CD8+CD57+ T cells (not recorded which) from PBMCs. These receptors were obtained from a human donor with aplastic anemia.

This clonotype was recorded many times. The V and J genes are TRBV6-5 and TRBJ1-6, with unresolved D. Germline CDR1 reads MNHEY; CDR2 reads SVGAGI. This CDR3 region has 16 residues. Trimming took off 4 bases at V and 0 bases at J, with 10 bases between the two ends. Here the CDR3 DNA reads TGTGCCAGCAGTTCCTCGGGCTTCTCCTATAATTCACCCCTCCACTTT. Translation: CASSSSGFSYNSPLHF.

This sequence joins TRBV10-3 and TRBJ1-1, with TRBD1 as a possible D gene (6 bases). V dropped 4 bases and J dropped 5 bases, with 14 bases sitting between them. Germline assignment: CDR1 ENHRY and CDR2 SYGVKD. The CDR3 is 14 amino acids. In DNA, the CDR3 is TGTGCCATCAGTGGTCAGGGGAGGGATACTGAAGCTTTCTTT. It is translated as CAISGQGRDTEAFF.

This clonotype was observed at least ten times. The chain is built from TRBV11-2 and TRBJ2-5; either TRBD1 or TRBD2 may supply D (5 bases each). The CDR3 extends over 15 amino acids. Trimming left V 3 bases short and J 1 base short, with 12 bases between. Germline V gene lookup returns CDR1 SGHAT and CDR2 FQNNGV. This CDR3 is CASSLGETTQETQYF. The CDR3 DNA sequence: TGTGCCAGCAGCTTGGGGGAAACAACCCAAGAGACCCAGTACTTC.

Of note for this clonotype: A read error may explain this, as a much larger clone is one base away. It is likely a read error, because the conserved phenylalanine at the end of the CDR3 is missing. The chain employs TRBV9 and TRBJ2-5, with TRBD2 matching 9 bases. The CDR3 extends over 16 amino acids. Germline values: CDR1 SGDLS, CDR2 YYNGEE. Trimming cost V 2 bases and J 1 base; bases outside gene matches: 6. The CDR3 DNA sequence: TGTGCCAGCAGCGTCGGGGTAGCGGGGGCCCAAGAGACCCAGTACCTC. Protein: CASSVGVAGAQETQYL.

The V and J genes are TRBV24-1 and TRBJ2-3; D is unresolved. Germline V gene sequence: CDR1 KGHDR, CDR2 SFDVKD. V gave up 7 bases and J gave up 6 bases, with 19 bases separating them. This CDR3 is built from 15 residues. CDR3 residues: CATSPRVPPPDTQYF. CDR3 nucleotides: TGTGCCACCAGCCCCCGGGTTCCCCCGCCCGATACGCAGTATTTT.

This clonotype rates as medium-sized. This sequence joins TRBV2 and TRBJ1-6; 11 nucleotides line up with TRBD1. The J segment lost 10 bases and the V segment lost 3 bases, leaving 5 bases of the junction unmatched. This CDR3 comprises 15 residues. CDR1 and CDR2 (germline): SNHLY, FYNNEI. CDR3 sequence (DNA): TGTGCCAGCAGTGAGGGGACAGGGGGTAGGTCACCCCTCCACTTT. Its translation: CASSEGTGGRSPLHF.

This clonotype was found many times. This chain's CDR3 is CASSYSGTPKGEKLFF. CDR3 sequence (DNA): TGTGCCAGCAGTTACTCCGGGACACCGAAGGGTGAAAAACTGTTTTTT. The chain is built from TRBV6-5 and TRBJ1-4; maybe TRBD1 (6 bases). The V gene's germline CDR1 is MNHEY and CDR2 SVGAGI. V was shortened by 0 bases and J by 7 bases, with 15 bases between the two germline ends. This CDR3 comprises 16 residues.

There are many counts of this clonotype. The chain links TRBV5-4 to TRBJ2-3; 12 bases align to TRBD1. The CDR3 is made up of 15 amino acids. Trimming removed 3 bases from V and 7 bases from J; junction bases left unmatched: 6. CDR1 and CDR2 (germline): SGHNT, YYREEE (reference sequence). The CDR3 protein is CASSSPGTGGYTQYF. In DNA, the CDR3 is TGTGCCAGCAGCTCCCCTGGGACAGGGGGCTATACGCAGTATTTT.

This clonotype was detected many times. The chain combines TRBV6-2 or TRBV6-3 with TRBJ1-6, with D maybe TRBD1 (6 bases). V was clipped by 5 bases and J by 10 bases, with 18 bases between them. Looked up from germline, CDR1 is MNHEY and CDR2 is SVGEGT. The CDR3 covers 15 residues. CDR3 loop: CASSHPQRGKSPLHF. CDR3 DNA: TGTGCCAGCAGTCACCCGCAGAGGGGGAAGTCACCCCTCCACTTT.

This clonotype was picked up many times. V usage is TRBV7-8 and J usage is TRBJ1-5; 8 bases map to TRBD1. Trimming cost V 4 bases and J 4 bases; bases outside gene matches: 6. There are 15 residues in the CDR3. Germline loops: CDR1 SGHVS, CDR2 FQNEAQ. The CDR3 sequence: CASSSGTGQNQPQHF. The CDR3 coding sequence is TGTGCCAGCAGCTCCGGGACAGGACAAAATCAGCCCCAGCATTTT. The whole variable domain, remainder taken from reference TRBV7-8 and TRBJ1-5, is GAGVSQSPRYKVAKRGQDVALRCDPISGHVSLFWYQQALGQGPEFLTYFQNEAQLDKSGLPSDRFFAERPEGSVSTLKIQRTQQEDSAVYLCASSSGTGQNQPQHFGDGTRLSIL.

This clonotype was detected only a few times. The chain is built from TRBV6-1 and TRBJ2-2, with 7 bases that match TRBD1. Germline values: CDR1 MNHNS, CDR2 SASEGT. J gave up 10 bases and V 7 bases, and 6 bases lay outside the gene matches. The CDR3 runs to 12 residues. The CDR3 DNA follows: TGTGCCAGCAAACAGGGGACGGCGGAGCTGTTTTTT. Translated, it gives CASKQGTAELFF.

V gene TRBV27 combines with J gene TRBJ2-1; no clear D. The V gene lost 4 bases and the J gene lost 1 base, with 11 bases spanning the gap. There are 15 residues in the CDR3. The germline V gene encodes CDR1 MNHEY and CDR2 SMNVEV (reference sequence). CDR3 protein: CASSYESVSYNEQFF. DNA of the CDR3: TGTGCCAGCAGTTATGAAAGCGTTTCCTACAATGAGCAGTTCTTC.

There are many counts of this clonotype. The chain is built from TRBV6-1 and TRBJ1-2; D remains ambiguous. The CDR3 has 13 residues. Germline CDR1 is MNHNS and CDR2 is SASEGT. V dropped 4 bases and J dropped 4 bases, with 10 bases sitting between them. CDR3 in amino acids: CASSGVVGYGYTF. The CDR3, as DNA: TGTGCCAGCAGTGGGGTGGTGGGCTATGGCTACACCTTC.

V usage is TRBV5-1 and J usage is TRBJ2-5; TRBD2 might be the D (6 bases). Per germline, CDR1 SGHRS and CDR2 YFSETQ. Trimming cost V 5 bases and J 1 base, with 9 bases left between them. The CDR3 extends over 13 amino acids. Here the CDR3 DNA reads TGCGCCAGCAGGGGACTTATCCAAGAGACCCAGTACTTC. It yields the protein CASRGLIQETQYF.

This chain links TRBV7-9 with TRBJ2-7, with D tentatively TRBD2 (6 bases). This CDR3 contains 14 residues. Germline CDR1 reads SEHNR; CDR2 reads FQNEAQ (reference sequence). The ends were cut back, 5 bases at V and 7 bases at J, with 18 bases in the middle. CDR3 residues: CASSGTSSLGEQYF. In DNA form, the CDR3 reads TGTGCCAGCAGCGGGACTTCCTCCTTGGGGGAGCAGTACTTC.

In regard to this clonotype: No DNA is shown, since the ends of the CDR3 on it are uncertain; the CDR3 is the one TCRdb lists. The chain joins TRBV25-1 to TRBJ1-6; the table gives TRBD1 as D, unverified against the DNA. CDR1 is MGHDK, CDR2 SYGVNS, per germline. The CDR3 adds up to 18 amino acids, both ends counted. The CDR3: CASSWASGTGGGNSPLRF.

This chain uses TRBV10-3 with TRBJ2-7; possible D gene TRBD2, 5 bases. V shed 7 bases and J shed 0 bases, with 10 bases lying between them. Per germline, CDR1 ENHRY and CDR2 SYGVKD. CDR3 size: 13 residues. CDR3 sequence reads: CAIMASTSYEQYF. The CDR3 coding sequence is TGTGCCATCATGGCTAGCACCTCCTACGAGCAGTACTTC.

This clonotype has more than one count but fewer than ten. This CDR3 reads CASSGTGTYNSPLHF. CDR3 bases: TGTGCCAGCAGCGGAACAGGGACCTATAATTCACCCCTCCACTTT. This chain uses TRBV9 with TRBJ1-6; D is perhaps TRBD1 (6 bases). Germline V gives CDR1 SGDLS, CDR2 YYNGEE. V was clipped by 3 bases and J by 2 bases, with 9 bases between them. The CDR3 covers 15 residues.

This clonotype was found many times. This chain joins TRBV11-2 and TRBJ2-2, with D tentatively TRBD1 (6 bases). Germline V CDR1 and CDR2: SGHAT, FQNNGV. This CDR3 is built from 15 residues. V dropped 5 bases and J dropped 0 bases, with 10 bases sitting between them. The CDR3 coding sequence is TGTGCCAGCAGCAGGACAGAAACGAACACCGGGGAGCTGTTTTTT. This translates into CASSRTETNTGELFF.

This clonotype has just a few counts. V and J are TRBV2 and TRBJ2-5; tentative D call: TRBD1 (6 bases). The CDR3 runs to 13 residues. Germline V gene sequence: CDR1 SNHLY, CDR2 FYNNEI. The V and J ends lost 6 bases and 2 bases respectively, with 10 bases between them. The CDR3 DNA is TGTGCCAGCAGCGGGACAAAACAAGAGACCCAGTACTTC. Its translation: CASSGTKQETQYF.

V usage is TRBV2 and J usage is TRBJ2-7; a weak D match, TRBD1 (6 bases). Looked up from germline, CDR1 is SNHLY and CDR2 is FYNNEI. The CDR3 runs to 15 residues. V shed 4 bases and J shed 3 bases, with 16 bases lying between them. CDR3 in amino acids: CASSASWLQGYEQYF. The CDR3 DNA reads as TGTGCCAGCAGTGCGTCTTGGCTACAGGGCTACGAGCAGTACTTC.

The CDR3 loop is CASRFPGQSISYEQYF. For the CDR3, the DNA is TGTGCCAGCAGATTCCCGGGACAGAGTATCTCCTACGAGCAGTACTTC. The chain combines TRBV2 with TRBJ2-7, with 7 positions matching TRBD1. V shed 6 bases, J shed 0 bases, and the junction held 11 bases outside the gene matches. The CDR3 covers 16 residues. CDR1 and CDR2 (germline): SNHLY, FYNNEI.

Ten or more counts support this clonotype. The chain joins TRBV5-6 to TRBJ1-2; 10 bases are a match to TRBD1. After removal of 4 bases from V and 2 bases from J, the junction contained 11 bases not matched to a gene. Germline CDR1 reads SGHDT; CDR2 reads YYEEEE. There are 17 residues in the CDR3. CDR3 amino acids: CASSQRGGTGENYGYTF. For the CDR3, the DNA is TGTGCCAGCAGCCAGAGAGGTGGGACAGGGGAAAACTATGGCTACACCTTC.

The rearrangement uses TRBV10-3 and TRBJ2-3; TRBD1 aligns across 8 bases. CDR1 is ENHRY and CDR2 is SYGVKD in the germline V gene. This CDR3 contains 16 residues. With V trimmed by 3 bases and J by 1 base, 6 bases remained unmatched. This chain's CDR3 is CAISEGLGQGTDTQYF. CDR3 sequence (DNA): TGTGCCATCAGTGAAGGATTGGGACAGGGCACAGATACGCAGTATTTT.

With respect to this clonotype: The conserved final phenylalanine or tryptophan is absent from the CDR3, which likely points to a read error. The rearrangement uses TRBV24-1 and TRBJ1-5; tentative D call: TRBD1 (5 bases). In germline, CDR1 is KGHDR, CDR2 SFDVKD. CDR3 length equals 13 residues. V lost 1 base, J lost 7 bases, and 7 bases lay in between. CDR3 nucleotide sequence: TGTGCCACCAGTGATTTCGAGGGGCAGCCCCAGCATCTT. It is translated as CATSDFEGQPQHL.

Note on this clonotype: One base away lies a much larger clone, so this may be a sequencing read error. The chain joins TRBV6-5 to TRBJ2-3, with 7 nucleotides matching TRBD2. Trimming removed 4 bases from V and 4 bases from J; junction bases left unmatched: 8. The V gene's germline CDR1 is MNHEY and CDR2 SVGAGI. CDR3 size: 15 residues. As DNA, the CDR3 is TGTGCCAGCAGTTCCTCAGCGGGGTTGGCAGATACGCAGTATTTT. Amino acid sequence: CASSSSAGLADTQYF.

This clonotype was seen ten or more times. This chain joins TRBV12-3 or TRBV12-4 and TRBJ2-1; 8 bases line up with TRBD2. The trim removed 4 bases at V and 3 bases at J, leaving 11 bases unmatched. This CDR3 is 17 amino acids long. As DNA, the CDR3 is TGTGCCAGCAGTTCAAACACGCCGGGACTAGACTACAATGAGCAGTTCTTC. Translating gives CASSSNTPGLDYNEQFF.

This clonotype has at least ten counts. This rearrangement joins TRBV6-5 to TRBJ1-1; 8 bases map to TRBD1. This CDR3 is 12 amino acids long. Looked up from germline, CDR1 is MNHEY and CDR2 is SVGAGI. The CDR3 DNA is TGTACCACCGGACAGGGTGGCACTGAAGCTTTCTTT. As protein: CTTGQGGTEAFF.

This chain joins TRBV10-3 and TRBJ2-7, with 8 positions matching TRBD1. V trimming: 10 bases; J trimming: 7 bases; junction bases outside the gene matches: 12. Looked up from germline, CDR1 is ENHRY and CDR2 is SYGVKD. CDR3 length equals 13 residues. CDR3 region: CASRGQGLEEQYF. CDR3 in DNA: TGTGCCAGCAGAGGACAGGGTTTGGAAGAGCAGTACTTC.

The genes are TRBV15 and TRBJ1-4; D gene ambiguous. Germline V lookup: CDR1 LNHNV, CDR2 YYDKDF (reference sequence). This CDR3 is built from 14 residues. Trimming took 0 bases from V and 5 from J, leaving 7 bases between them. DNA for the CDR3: TGTGCCACCAGCAGAGAAGCCAGGAATGAAAAACTGTTTTTT. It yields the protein CATSREARNEKLFF. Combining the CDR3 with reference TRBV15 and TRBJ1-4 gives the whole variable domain DAMVIQNPRYQVTQFGKPVTLSCSQTLNHNVMYWYQQKSSQAPKLLFHYYDKDFNNEADTPDNFQSRRPNTSFCFLDIRSPGLGDTAMYLCATSREARNEKLFFGSGTQLSVL.

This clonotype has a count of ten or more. CDR3 sequence reads: CSAREGYRGNTGELFF. The CDR3 region has the DNA TGCAGTGCTAGAGAGGGTTATCGGGGTAACACCGGGGAGCTGTTTTTT. This rearrangement joins TRBV20-1 to TRBJ2-2; a weak D match, TRBD2 (5 bases). Deletions cut 0 bases from V and 2 bases from J, with 13 bases between. Germline assignment: CDR1 DFQATT and CDR2 SNEGSKA (reference sequence). CDR3 length equals 16 residues.

The CDR3 sequence is CASRTTGGKGDTEAFF. CDR3 nucleotide sequence: TGTGCCAGTAGAACGACAGGGGGCAAGGGAGACACTGAAGCTTTCTTT. The chain carries TRBV19 and TRBJ1-1, with TRBD1 matching over 10 bases. Germline-derived CDR1 and CDR2 are LNHDA and SQIVND (reference sequence). The CDR3 extends over 16 amino acids. Trimming took 6 bases from V and 3 from J; bases not matched to a gene: 10.